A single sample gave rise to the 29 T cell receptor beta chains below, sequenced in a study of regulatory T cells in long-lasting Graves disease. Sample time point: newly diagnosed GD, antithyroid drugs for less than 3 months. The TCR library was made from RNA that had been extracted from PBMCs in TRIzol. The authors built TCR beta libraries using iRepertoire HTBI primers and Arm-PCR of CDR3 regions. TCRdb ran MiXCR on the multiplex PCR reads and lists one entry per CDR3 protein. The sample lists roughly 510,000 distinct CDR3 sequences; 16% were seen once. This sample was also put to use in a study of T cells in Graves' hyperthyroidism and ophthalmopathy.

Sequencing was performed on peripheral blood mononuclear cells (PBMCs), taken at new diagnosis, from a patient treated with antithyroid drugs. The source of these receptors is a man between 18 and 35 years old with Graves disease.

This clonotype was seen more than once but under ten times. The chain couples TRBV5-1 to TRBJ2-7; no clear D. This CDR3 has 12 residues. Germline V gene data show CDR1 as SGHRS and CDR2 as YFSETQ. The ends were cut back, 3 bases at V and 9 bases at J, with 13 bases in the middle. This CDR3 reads CASSSPPDGQYF. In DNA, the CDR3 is TGCGCCAGCAGCTCCCCCCCGGATGGGCAGTACTTC. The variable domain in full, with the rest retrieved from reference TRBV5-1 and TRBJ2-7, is KAGVTQTPRYLIKTRGQQVTLSCSPISGHRSVSWYQQTPGQGLQFLFEYFSETQRNKGNFPGRFSGRQFSNSRSEMNVSTLELGDSALYLCASSSPPDGQYFGPGTRLTVT.

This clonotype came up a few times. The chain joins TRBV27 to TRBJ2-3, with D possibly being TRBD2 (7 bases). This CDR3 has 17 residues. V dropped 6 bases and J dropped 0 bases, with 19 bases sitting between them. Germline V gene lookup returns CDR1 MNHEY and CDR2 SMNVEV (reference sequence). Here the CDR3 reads CASSTGRGRFSTDTQYF. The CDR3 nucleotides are TGTGCCAGCAGCACCGGGCGGGGGCGATTTAGCACAGATACGCAGTATTTT.

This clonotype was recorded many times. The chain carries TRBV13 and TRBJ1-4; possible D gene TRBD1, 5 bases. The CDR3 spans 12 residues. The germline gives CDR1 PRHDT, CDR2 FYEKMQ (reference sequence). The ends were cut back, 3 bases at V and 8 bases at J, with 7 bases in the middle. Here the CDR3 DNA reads TGTGCCAGCAGCTTGCAGGGAGAAAAACTGTTTTTT. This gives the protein CASSLQGEKLFF.

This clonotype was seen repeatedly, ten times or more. CDR3 protein: CASSWGEEANNEQFF. CDR3 DNA: TGCGCCAGCAGCTGGGGAGAGGAGGCCAACAATGAGCAGTTCTTC. The genes are TRBV5-1 and TRBJ2-1, with a possible D match to TRBD2 (5 bases). Germline values: CDR1 SGHRS, CDR2 YFSETQ. The CDR3 extends over 15 amino acids. The ends were cut back, 3 bases at V and 5 bases at J, with 15 bases in the middle.

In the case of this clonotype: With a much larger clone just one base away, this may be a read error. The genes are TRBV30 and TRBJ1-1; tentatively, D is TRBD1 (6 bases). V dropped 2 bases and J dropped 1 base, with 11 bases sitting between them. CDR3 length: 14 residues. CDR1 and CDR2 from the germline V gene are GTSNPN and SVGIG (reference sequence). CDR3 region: CAWSTDSSNTEAFF. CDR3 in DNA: TGTGCCTGGAGTACGGACAGTTCGAACACTGAAGCTTTCTTT. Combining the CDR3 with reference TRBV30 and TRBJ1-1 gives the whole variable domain SQTIHQWPATLVQPVGSPLSLECTVEGTSNPNLYWYRQAAGRGLQLLFYSVGIGQISSEVPQNLSASRPQDRQFILSSKKLLLSDSGFYLCAWSTDSSNTEAFFGQGTRLTVV.

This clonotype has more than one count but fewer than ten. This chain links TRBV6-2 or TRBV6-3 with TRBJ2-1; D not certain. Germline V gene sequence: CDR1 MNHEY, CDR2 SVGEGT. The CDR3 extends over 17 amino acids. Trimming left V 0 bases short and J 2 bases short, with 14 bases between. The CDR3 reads CASSYSSRPATYNEQFF. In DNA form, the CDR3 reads TGTGCCAGCAGTTACTCGTCTAGGCCCGCCACCTACAATGAGCAGTTCTTC.

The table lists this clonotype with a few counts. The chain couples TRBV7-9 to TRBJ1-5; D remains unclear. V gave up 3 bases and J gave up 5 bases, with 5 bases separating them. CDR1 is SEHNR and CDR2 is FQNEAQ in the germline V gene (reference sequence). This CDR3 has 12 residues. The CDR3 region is CASSFGDQPQHF. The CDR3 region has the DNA TGTGCCAGCAGCTTTGGGGATCAGCCCCAGCATTTT. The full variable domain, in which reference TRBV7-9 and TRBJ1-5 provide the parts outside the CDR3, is DTGVSQNPRHKITKRGQNVTFRCDPISEHNRLYWYRQTLGQGPEFLTYFQNEAQLEKSRLLSDRFSAERPKGSFSTLEIQRTEQGDSAMYLCASSFGDQPQHFGDGTRLSIL.

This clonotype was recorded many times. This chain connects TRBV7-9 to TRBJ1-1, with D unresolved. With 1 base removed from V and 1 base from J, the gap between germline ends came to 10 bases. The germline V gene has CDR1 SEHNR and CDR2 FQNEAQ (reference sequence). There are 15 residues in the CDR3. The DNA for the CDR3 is TGTGCCAGCAGCTTAGTAACGGCTAAGAACACTGAAGCTTTCTTT. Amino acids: CASSLVTAKNTEAFF.

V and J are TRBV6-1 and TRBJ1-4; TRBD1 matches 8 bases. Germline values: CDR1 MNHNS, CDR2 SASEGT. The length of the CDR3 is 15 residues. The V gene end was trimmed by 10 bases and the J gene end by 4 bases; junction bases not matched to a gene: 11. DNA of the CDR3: TGTGCCAACGCCCGAGGGGACAGGTATAATGAAAAACTGTTTTTT. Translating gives CANARGDRYNEKLFF.

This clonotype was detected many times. The CDR3 loop is CASSRDASYEQYF. CDR3 bases: TGTGCCAGCAGTCGGGATGCTTCCTACGAGCAGTACTTC. The chain is built from TRBV28 and TRBJ2-7; D perhaps matches TRBD2 (5 bases). Trimming shortened V by 5 bases and J by 1 base, and 9 bases separated the two germline ends. CDR1 and CDR2 (germline): MDHEN, SYDVKM. CDR3 length equals 13 residues.

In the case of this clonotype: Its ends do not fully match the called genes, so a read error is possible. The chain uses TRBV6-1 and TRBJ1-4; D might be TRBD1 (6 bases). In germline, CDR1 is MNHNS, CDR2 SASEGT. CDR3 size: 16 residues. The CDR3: CAGRTARTDRDEKLFF. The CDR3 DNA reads TGTGCCGGCAGAACCGCCCGGACAGATCGCGATGAAAAACTGTTTTTT.

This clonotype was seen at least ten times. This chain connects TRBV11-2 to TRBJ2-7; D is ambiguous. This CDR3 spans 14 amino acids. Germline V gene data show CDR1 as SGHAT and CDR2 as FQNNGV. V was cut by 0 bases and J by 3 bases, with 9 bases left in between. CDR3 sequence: CASSLDRISYEQYF. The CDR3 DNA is TGTGCCAGCAGCTTAGATCGGATCAGCTACGAGCAGTACTTC. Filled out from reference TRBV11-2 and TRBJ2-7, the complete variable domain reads EAGVAQSPRYKIIEKRQSVAFWCNPISGHATLYWYQQILGQGPKLLIQFQNNGVVDDSQLPKDRFSAERLKGVDSTLKIQPAKLEDSAVYLCASSLDRISYEQYFGPGTRLTVT.

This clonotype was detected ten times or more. The chain's CDR3 is CASGTSSQPQHF. CDR3 sequence (DNA): TGTGCTAGTGGTACCTCAAGTCAGCCCCAGCATTTT. The V call is TRBV12-5, the J call TRBJ1-5; D remains unclear. Germline-derived CDR1 and CDR2 are LGHNT and FRNRAP. The length of the CDR3 is 12 residues. V was trimmed by 5 bases and J by 6 bases, leaving 8 bases between them.

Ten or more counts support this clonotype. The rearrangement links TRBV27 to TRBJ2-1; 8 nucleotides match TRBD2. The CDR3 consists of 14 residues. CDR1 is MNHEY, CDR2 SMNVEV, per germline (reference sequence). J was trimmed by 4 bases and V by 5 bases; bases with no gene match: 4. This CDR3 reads CASSLSGSYNEQFF. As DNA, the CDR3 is TGTGCCAGCAGTCTAAGCGGGAGTTACAATGAGCAGTTCTTC.

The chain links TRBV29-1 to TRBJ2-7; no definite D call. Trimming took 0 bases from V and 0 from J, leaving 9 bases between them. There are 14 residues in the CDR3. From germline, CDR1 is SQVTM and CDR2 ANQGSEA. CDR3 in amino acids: CSVEDRMSSYEQYF. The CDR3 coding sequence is TGCAGCGTTGAAGACCGGATGAGCTCCTACGAGCAGTACTTC.

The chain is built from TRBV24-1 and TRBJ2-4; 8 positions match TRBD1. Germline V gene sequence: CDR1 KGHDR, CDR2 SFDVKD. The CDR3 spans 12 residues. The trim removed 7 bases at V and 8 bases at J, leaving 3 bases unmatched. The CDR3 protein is CATRYRGDIQYF. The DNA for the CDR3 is TGTGCCACCAGATACAGGGGGGACATTCAGTACTTC.

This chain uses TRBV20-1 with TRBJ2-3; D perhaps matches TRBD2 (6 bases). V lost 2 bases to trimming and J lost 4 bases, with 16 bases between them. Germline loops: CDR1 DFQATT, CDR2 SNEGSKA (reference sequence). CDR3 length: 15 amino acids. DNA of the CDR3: TGCAGTGCTAGAATAGCCGGGAGAGGTTCAGATACGCAGTATTTT. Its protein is CSARIAGRGSDTQYF.

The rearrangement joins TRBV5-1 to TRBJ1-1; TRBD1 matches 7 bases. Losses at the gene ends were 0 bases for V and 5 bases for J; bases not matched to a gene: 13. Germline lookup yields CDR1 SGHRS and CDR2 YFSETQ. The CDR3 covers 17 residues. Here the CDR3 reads CASSLAGQLFKGTEAFF. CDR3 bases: TGCGCCAGCAGCTTGGCGGGACAGCTATTCAAGGGTACTGAAGCTTTCTTT.

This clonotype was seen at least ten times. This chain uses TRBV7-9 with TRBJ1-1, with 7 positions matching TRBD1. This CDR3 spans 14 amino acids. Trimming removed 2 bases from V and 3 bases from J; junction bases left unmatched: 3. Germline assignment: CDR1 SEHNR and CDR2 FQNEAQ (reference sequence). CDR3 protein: CASSLQGGHTEAFF. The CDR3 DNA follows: TGTGCCAGCAGCTTACAAGGGGGCCACACTGAAGCTTTCTTT. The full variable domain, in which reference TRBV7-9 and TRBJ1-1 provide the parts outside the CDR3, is DTGVSQNPRHKITKRGQNVTFRCDPISEHNRLYWYRQTLGQGPEFLTYFQNEAQLEKSRLLSDRFSAERPKGSFSTLEIQRTEQGDSAMYLCASSLQGGHTEAFFGQGTRLTVV.

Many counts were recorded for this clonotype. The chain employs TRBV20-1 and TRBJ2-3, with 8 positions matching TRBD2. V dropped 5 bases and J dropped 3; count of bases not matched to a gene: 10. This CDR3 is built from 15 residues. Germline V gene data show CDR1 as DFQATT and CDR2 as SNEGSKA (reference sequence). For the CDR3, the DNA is TGCAGTGCTGGCCCCAGCGGGAGAGGGACAGATACGCAGTATTTT. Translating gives CSAGPSGRGTDTQYF.

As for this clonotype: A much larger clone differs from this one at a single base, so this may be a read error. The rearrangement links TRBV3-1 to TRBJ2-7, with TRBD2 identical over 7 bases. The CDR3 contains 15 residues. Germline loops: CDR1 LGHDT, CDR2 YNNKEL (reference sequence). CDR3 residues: CANSHFSSGDYEQYF. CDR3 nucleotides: TGTGCCAACAGCCATTTCTCTAGCGGAGACTACGAGCAGTACTTC.

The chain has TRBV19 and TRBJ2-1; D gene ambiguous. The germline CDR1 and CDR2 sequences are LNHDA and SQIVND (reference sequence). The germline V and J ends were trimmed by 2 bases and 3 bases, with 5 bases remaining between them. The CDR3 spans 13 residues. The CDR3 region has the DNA TGTGCCAGTAGTATATTCGGCTACAATGAGCAGTTCTTC. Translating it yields CASSIFGYNEQFF.

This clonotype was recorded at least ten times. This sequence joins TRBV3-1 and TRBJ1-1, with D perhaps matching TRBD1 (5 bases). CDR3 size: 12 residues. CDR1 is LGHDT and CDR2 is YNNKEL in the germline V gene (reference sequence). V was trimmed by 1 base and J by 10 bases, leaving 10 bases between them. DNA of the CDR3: TGTGCCAGCAGCCAAGGGACATCCACAGCTTTCTTT. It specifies CASSQGTSTAFF.

The CDR3 DNA sequence: TGTGCCACGGCGGGACCTATGAACACTGAAGCTTTCTTT. This gives the protein CATAGPMNTEAFF. This chain links TRBV10-3 with TRBJ1-1, with D possibly TRBD1 on 5 matching bases. Trimming took off 10 bases at V and 0 bases at J, with 12 bases between the two ends. Per germline, CDR1 ENHRY and CDR2 SYGVKD. This CDR3 contains 13 residues.

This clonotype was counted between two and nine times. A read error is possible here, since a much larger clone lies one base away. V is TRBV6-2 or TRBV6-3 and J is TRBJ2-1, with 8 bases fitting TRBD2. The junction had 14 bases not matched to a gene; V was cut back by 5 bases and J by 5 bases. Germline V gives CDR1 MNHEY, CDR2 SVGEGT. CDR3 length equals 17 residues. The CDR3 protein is CASSRTSGQRPHNEQFF. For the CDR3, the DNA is TGTGCCAGCAGTCGTACTAGCGGCCAAAGACCGCACAATGAGCAGTTCTTC.

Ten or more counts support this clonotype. CDR3 nucleotide sequence: TGTGCCAGCAGCGTACGATTGTCCGAGACCCAGTACTTC. It translates to CASSVRLSETQYF. V gene TRBV9 combines with J gene TRBJ2-5, with D hard to call. CDR1 is SGDLS and CDR2 is YYNGEE in the germline V gene. Trimming stripped 1 base from V and 5 bases from J, with 9 bases between. The CDR3 runs 13 residues.

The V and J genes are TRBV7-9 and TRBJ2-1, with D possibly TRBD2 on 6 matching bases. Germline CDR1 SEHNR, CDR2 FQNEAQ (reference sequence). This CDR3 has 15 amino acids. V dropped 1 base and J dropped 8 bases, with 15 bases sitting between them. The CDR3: CASSLGTGVADEQFF. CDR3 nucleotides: TGTGCCAGCAGCTTAGGTACGGGAGTAGCCGATGAGCAGTTCTTC.

The CDR3 region has the DNA TGTGCCAGCGAGGGAGGAGAGTTTCCGGGTTTTGGCAATCAGCCCCAGCATTTT. Its translation is CASEGGEFPGFGNQPQHF. The gene calls are TRBV19 and TRBJ1-5; D not certain. This CDR3 comprises 18 residues. Germline loops: CDR1 LNHDA, CDR2 SQIVND (reference sequence). V dropped 9 bases and J dropped 2 bases, with 26 bases sitting between them.

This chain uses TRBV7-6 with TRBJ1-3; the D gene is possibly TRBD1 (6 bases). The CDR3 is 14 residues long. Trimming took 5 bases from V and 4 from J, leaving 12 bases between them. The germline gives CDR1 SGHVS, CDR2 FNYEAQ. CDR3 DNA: TGTGCCAGCAGCCGTGCACAGGGCGGAAACACCATATATTTT. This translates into CASSRAQGGNTIYF.